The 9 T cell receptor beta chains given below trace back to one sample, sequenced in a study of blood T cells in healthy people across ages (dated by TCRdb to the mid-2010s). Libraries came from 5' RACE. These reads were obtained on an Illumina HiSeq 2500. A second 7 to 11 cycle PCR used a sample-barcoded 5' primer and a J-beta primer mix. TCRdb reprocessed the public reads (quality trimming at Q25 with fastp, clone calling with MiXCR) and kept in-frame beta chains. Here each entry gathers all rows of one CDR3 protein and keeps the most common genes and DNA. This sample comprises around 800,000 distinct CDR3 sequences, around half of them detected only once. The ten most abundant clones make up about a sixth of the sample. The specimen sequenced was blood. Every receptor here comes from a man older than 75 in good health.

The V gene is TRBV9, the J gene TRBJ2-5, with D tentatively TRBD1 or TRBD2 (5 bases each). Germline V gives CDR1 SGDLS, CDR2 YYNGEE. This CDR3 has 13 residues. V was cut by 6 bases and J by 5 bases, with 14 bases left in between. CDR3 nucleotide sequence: TGTGCCAGCACCGGTGGGGGTTCGGAGACCCAGTACTTC. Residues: CASTGGGSETQYF.

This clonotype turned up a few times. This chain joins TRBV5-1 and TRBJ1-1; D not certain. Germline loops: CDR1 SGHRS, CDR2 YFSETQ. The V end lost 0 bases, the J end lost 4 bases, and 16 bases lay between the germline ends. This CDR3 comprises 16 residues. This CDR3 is CASSLETSSVGTEAFF. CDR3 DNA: TGCGCCAGCAGCTTGGAAACAAGCTCCGTTGGCACTGAAGCTTTCTTT.

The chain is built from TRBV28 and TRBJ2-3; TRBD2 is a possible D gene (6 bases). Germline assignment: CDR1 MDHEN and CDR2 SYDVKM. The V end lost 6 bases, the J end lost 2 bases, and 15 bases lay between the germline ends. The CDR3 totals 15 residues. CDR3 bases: TGTGCCAGCAGCCCTCCTGGGGGGATCACAGATACGCAGTATTTT. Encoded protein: CASSPPGGITDTQYF.

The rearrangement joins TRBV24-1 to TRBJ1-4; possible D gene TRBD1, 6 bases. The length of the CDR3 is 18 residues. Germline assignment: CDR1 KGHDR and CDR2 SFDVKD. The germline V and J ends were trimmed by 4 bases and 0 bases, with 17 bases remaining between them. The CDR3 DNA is TGTGCCACCAGTGAAGGACGGGGGCCCGGTGCAACTAATGAAAAACTGTTTTTT. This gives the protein CATSEGRGPGATNEKLFF.

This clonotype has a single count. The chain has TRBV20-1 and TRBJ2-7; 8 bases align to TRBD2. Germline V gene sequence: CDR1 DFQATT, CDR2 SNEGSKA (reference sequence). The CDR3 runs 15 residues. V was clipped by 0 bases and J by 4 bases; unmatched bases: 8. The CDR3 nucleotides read TGCAGTGCTAGAGATCAGGGACTAGATGTTTACGAGCAGTACTTC. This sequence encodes CSARDQGLDVYEQYF.

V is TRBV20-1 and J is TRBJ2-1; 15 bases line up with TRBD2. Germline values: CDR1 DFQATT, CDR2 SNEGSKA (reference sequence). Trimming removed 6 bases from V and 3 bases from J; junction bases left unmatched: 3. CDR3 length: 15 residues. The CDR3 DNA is TGCAGTGCCCTGGGACTAGCGGGAGGCTACAATGAGCAGTTCTTC. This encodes CSALGLAGGYNEQFF.

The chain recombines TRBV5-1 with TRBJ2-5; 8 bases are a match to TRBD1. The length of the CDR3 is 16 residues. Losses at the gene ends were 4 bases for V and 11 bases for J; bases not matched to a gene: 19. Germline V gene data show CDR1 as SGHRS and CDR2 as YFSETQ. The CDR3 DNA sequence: TGCGCCAGCAGCAGGACAGGGACCCATTTGACGTATGAGCAGTACTTC. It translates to CASSRTGTHLTYEQYF.

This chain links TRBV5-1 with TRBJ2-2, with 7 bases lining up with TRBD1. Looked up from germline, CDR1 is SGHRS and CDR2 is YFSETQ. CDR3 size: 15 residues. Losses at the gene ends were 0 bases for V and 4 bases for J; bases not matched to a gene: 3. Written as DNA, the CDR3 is TGCGCCAGCAGCTTGGTTACAGGGGCCACCGGGGAGCTGTTTTTT. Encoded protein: CASSLVTGATGELFF.

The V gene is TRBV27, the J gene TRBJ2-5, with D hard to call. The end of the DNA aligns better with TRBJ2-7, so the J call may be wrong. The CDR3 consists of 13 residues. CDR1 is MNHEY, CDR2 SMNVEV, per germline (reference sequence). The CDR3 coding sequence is TGTGCCAGCAGTTTCACCGTGCTGTACGAGCAGTACTTC. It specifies CASSFTVLYEQYF.